These 3 T cell receptor beta chains came from one sample sequenced in a study of cytomegalovirus exposure and HLA in healthy donors. 13 Jbeta primers and 60 Vbeta primers were used for the PCR. Sequenced by immunoSEQ multiplex PCR; TCRdb stores in-frame clones only, minus some. This sample's clone table lists approximately 150,000 clones. The material sequenced was PBMCs. The origin of the receptors is a woman aged 45-65 years in good health and CMV-seronegative.

J is TRBJ1-4 and V is TRBV27; 7 bases are a match to TRBD1. CDR3 length equals 17 residues. V trimming: 7 bases; J trimming: 4 bases; junction bases outside the gene matches: 15. Germline CDR1 MNHEY, CDR2 SMNVEV (reference sequence). The CDR3 nucleotides are TGTGCCAGCAACCAAGTCCCGGGACAGACAAATAATGAAAAACTGTTTTTT. This codes for CASNQVPGQTNNEKLFF.

The V and J genes are TRBV18 and TRBJ2-2; the D gene is possibly TRBD1 (5 bases). Germline loops: CDR1 KGHSH, CDR2 LQKENI. CDR3 length: 15 residues. V dropped 0 bases and J dropped 1 base, with 6 bases sitting between them. CDR3 amino acids: CASSPPDRNTGELFF. The CDR3 coding sequence is TGTGCCAGCTCACCACCTGACAGGAACACCGGGGAGCTGTTTTTT.

The chain uses TRBV5-8 and TRBJ1-5; 8 nucleotides line up with TRBD1. V gave up 3 bases and J gave up 0 bases; unmatched junction bases: 5. Germline-derived CDR1 and CDR2 are SGHTS and YDEGEE. There are 16 residues in the CDR3. The CDR3 loop is CASSWTGPYSNQPQHF. CDR3 coding DNA: TGTGCCAGCAGCTGGACAGGGCCATATAGCAATCAGCCCCAGCATTTT.